The T cell receptor beta chain under discussion was sequenced for a study of T cell responses to AZD1222 COVID-19 vaccine. Background on the study: The analysis combined second doses at about 4 or about 12 weeks.

Sequencing was performed with immunoSEQ multiplex PCR; in TCRdb, only in-frame clones are kept and a portion is missing. In the table there are under 150,000 clones, 90% to 95% of which are singletons. Source: peripheral blood, taken on day 0 of AZD1222 vaccination. This clonotype originated in an adult in good health.

CDR3 sequence reads: CSGKRDRGSEQYF. CDR3 DNA sequence: TGCAGCGGCAAGCGGGACAGGGGTTCCGAGCAGTACTTC. V and J are TRBV29-1 and TRBJ2-7; 10 bases fit TRBD1. Per the germline V gene, CDR1 is SQVTM and CDR2 is ANQGSEA. There are 13 residues in the CDR3. The trim removed 7 bases at V and 6 bases at J, leaving 9 bases unmatched.